Listed below are T cell receptor beta chains from one sample, sequenced in a study of blood T cells in healthy people across ages. Each CDR3 protein is one row after TCRdb ran MiXCR on the 5' RACE reads. The sample carries some 1.5 million distinct CDR3 sequences, 28% recorded once. What was sequenced was blood. These receptors were collected from a woman aged 25-40 years in good health. Each CDR3 is given with its conserved first and last residue. D genes are given only for firm matches. Some rows mark clone size as missing; the rest say once, few, many or name a class of expanded clone.

D gene,clone size,V gene,J gene,CDR3 DNA,CDR3 protein
.,.,TRBV3-1,TRBJ2-1,TGTGCCAGCAGCCAATCGTCCCTTTCCGAGCAGTTCTTC,CASSQSSLSEQFF
.,.,TRBV5-1,TRBJ2-1,TGCGCCAGCAGCTTGGCCGCTTCAAACTACAATGAGCAGTTCTTC,CASSLAASNYNEQFF
.,few,TRBV7-2,TRBJ2-1,TGTGCCAGCAGCTTATATTACGCGAGCTCCTACAATGAGCAGTTCTTC,CASSLYYASSYNEQFF
TRBD2,.,TRBV20-1,TRBJ2-7,TGCAGTGCCCGCGTCCCGCTAGCGGTCGGGGGGGAGCAGTACTTC,CSARVPLAVGGEQYF
TRBD2,few,TRBV7-2,TRBJ2-3,TGTGCCAGCGCGGGCGGGAGGGCTCGGACAGATACGCAGTATTTT,CASAGGRARTDTQYF
.,.,TRBV7-2,TRBJ1-1,TGTGCCAGCAGGCCCGCGGGGACGAACACTGAAGCTTTCTTT,CASRPAGTNTEAFF
.,.,TRBV19,TRBJ1-5,TGTGCCAGTAGTATAGAGGGGAAGCCCCAGCATTTT,CASSIEGKPQHF
.,many,TRBV6-1,TRBJ2-1,TGTGCCAGCAGTGGTGGGGGACCACTCAATGAGCAGTTCTTC,CASSGGGPLNEQFF
.,.,TRBV3-1,TRBJ1-3,TGTGCCAGCAGCCAAGATCGTATCGGGGGAATATCTGGAAACACCATATATTTT,CASSQDRIGGISGNTIYF
.,few,TRBV20-1,TRBJ2-1,TGCAGTGCCATAAGTTGGGAATCGCACTACAATGAGCGGTTCTTC,CSAISWESHYNERFF
.,.,TRBV20-1,TRBJ1-2,TGCAGTGCTGCGAGTAGGGGGGACTATGGCTACACCTTC,CSAASRGDYGYTF
TRBD2,.,TRBV7-2,TRBJ2-5,TGTGCCAGCAGCTCGGGAGGGCACCCCGCGGAGACCCAGTACTTC,CASSSGGHPAETQYF
TRBD2,.,TRBV30,TRBJ2-1,TGTGCCTGGGGGACTAGCTCCTACAATGAGCAGTTCTTC,CAWGTSSYNEQFF
TRBD1,many,TRBV12-3/TRBV12-4,TRBJ2-1,TGTGCCAGCAGCGTCCGGGACAGCCCCTACAATGAGCAGTTCTTC,CASSVRDSPYNEQFF
.,once,TRBV28,TRBJ1-5,TGTGCCAGCAGCGGACATGATAACGATCAGCCCCAGCATTTT,CASSGHDNDQPQHF
.,many,TRBV28,TRBJ2-1,TGTGCGAGCACGAGGAACTCCTACAATGAGCAGTTCTTC,CASTRNSYNEQFF
.,few,TRBV5-1,TRBJ1-2,TGCGCCAGCAGCGCGTCCGGCGGGATTGGAAATGGCTACACCTTC,CASSASGGIGNGYTF
TRBD2,.,TRBV30,TRBJ2-3,TGTGCCTGGAGTGAGGGACTAGCGGGGTTCACAGATACGCAGTATTTT,CAWSEGLAGFTDTQYF
.,few,TRBV27,TRBJ2-3,TGTGCCAGCACCCTTCTCGGCCAAGATTCTTATACAGATACGCAGTATTTT,CASTLLGQDSYTDTQYF
TRBD1,many,TRBV12-3/TRBV12-4,TRBJ2-7,TGTGCCAGCAGCAGTCTTGGGGACAGGGAGGTACAGCAGTACTTC,CASSSLGDREVQQYF
TRBD1,.,TRBV29-1,TRBJ2-1,TGCAGCGCGTGGGACAGGCACTACAATGAGCAGTTCTTC,CSAWDRHYNEQFF
.,.,TRBV5-1,TRBJ1-5,TGCGCCAGCAGCTTGGTAGCAGGGGTTAATCAGCCCCAGCATTTT,CASSLVAGVNQPQHF
TRBD2,many,TRBV4-1,TRBJ2-1,TGCGCCAGCAGCCAAGAGGGGGGGGACTACAATGAGCAGTTCTTC,CASSQEGGDYNEQFF
.,few,TRBV12-3/TRBV12-4,TRBJ2-1,TGTGCCAGCAGTCCTCCCGGGACCGAAGCGCATGAGCAGTTCTTC,CASSPPGTEAHEQFF
TRBD2,.,TRBV7-2,TRBJ2-5,TGTGCCAGCAGCTTAGTGGCGTCCGGGACTAGCGGGAGAGAGACCCAGTACTTC,CASSLVASGTSGRETQYF
.,.,TRBV3-1,TRBJ1-2,TGTGCCAGCAGCCAAGAATGGACGAATTATGGCTACACCTTC,CASSQEWTNYGYTF
TRBD2,.,TRBV5-1,TRBJ2-2,TGCGCCAGCAGCCCGGGCGCCGCCGGGAGGACCGGGGAGCTGTTTTTT,CASSPGAAGRTGELFF
TRBD2,many,TRBV9,TRBJ2-5,TGTGCCAGCAGCGTGCTGGGTAGCGGGGGGGGAGAGACCCAGTACTTC,CASSVLGSGGGETQYF
.,many,TRBV10-3,TRBJ1-5,TGTGCCATCAGTCCAGGGGGCAATCAGCCCCAGCATTTT,CAISPGGNQPQHF
TRBD1,.,TRBV12-3/TRBV12-4,TRBJ2-1,TGTGCCAGCAGGCCTACAGGGGTGAATGAGCAGTTCTTC,CASRPTGVNEQFF
.,.,TRBV2,TRBJ2-3,TGTGCCAGCAGTGGACTCGCGGGGAGCGGCACAGATACGCAGTATTTT,CASSGLAGSGTDTQYF
.,.,TRBV18,TRBJ2-3,TGTGCCAGCTCACCATCGGCGGGACCAGATACGCAGTATTTT,CASSPSAGPDTQYF
TRBD2,.,TRBV3-1,TRBJ2-3,TGTGCCAGCAGCCAAGATCTGAGCCTAGCGGGGGTGTGGACACCCACAGATACGCAGTATTTT,CASSQDLSLAGVWTPTDTQYF
.,few,TRBV29-1,TRBJ1-2,TGCAGCAGGGACACTCCGGGTGGCTACACCTTC,CSRDTPGGYTF
.,few,TRBV12-3/TRBV12-4,TRBJ1-1,TGTGCCAGCAGTCCTCCGTCGATCAACACTGAAGCTTTCTTT,CASSPPSINTEAFF
.,few,TRBV10-3,TRBJ1-1,TGTGCCATCAGAGCCCAGGAGAACACTGAAGCTTTCTTT,CAIRAQENTEAFF
.,.,TRBV9,TRBJ2-1,TGTGCCAGCAGCATTCGGGGTAGCTCAGGTGAGCAGTTCTTC,CASSIRGSSGEQFF
.,.,TRBV2,TRBJ1-3,TGTGCCAGCACCCCAACCCCCTCTGGAAACACCATATATTTT,CASTPTPSGNTIYF
TRBD2,once,TRBV20-1,TRBJ2-7,TGCAGTGCTAGTCCCCTAGCGGGGAACTACGAGCAGTACTTC,CSASPLAGNYEQYF
TRBD2,once,TRBV7-2,TRBJ2-2,TGTGCCAGCAGCTTAGTTGCGGGGGTGGCCGGGGAGCTGTTTTTT,CASSLVAGVAGELFF
.,.,TRBV12-3/TRBV12-4,TRBJ2-1,TGTGCCAGCAGTTTAGGGGGACTTTTTTTCTTCTACAATGAGCAGTTCTTC,CASSLGGLFFFYNEQFF
.,.,TRBV6-2/TRBV6-3,TRBJ2-1,TGTGCCAGCTCATCGTGGGGGACCGGGGAGTTCTTC,CASSSWGTGEFF
.,few,TRBV5-1,TRBJ2-1,TGCGCCAGCAGCCCCGCGTGGCGTAGCAATGAGCAGTTCTTC,CASSPAWRSNEQFF
TRBD1,few,TRBV10-3,TRBJ2-7,TGTGCCACGAGTATTGTGGCTTTGGGACAGGGATACTACGAGCAGTACTTC,CATSIVALGQGYYEQYF
.,.,TRBV7-9,TRBJ2-7,TGTACCAGCAGCTTCCAGACTAACGAGCAGTACTTC,CTSSFQTNEQYF
.,few,TRBV28,TRBJ2-5,TGTGCCAGCAGTGGTAGGAACGGGGGCAGGAAGACCCAGTACTTC,CASSGRNGGRKTQYF
.,many,TRBV4-3,TRBJ2-5,TGCGCCAGCAGCCAAGATTCCAGCGCTCAAGAGACCCAGTACTTC,CASSQDSSAQETQYF